Here is one T cell receptor (beta chain) with its context. The data are from a study of neoadjuvant anti-PD-1 for oral cavity cancer. This CDR3 region has 16 residues. Deletions cut 1 base from V and 4 bases from J, with 14 bases between. Germline CDR1 is LNHDA and CDR2 is SQIVND (reference sequence). Only in-frame clones appear in the TCRdb table, and some are missing; sequencing was by immunoSEQ multiplex PCR. The table records over 30,000 clones, around nine tenths of them present only once. The source is a person between 40 and 85 years old with oral cavity squamous cell carcinoma. Sequenced here: PBMCs, sampled before nivolumab (anti-PD-1) treatment. This chain links TRBV19 with TRBJ1-5, with D tentatively TRBD1 (6 bases). This CDR3 reads CASSIGAGQYNQPQHF. CDR3 DNA: TGTGCCAGTAGTATAGGCGCCGGACAGTATAATCAGCCCCAGCATTTT.